This T cell receptor beta chain was captured in a study of PD-L1 blockade in urothelial cancer. Trimming pared 1 base from V and 5 bases from J, leaving 9 bases between. This CDR3 is 13 amino acids long. Per germline, CDR1 SGHNT and CDR2 YYREEE (reference sequence). Stated time point: peripheral blood 6 weeks after treatment start. Clones were read by immunoSEQ multiplex PCR, and TCRdb kept only the in-frame ones, dropping some. The sample holds some 120,000 clones; more than 70% are singletons and the top ten take 2.4%. This clone was picked up many times. This clonotype originated in a man aged 50-60 years with urothelial cancer. Sequencing was performed on PBMCs, taken around atezolizumab (anti-PD-L1) treatment. This chain connects TRBV5-4 to TRBJ1-2; TRBD1 might be the D (5 bases). The CDR3 region is CASSLPGRYGYTF. Here the CDR3 DNA reads TGTGCCAGCAGCTTGCCAGGGCGGTATGGCTACACCTTC.